A single sample is the source of the 20 T cell receptor beta chains below, sequenced in a study of technical replicates of blood from a handful of donors. Only in-frame clones appear in the TCRdb table, and some are missing; sequencing was by immunoSEQ multiplex PCR. The table records around 100,000 clones, roughly 96% of them present only once. Source material: T cells isolated from PBMCs. The receptors originated from a human donor in good health.

This chain joins TRBV11-2 and TRBJ1-1; no clear D gene. CDR3 size: 13 residues. Germline V gene data show CDR1 as SGHAT and CDR2 as FQNNGV. V lost 6 bases to trimming and J lost 1 base, with 9 bases between them. The CDR3 here is CASRGRGNTEAFF. The CDR3 bases are TGTGCCAGCAGGGGGAGAGGGAACACTGAAGCTTTCTTT.

Details on this clone: The same CDR3 can be traced to other DNA sequences in this sample. The chain carries TRBV18 and TRBJ2-1; TRBD2 might be the D (6 bases). V lost 6 bases and J 6 bases, leaving 12 bases between the germline ends. The V gene's germline CDR1 is KGHSH and CDR2 LQKENI. The CDR3 has 13 residues. This CDR3 is CASSPGTANEQFF. The CDR3 DNA follows: TGTGCCAGCTCCCCTGGGACTGCCAATGAGCAGTTCTTC. Combining the CDR3 with reference TRBV18 and TRBJ2-1 gives the whole variable domain NAGVMQNPRHLVRRRGQEARLRCSPMKGHSHVYWYRQLPEEGLKFMVYLQKENIIDESGMPKERFSAEFPKEGPSILRIQQVVRGDSAAYFCASSPGTANEQFFGPGTRLTVL.

The chain is built from TRBV5-1 and TRBJ2-7; tentative D call: TRBD1 (6 bases). The germline CDR1 and CDR2 sequences are SGHRS and YFSETQ. The ends were cut back, 3 bases at V and 5 bases at J, with 15 bases in the middle. The CDR3 loop spans 14 amino acids. The CDR3 spells CASSSNREINEQYF. CDR3 nucleotide sequence: TGCGCCAGCAGCTCCAACAGGGAAATCAACGAGCAGTACTTC.

This chain connects TRBV4-1 to TRBJ2-3, with 7 bases matching TRBD2. After removal of 7 bases from V and 0 bases from J, the junction contained 7 bases not matched to a gene. Looked up from germline, CDR1 is MGHRA and CDR2 is YSYEKL. CDR3 length: 15 amino acids. For the CDR3, the DNA is TGCGCCAGCACCATCGGCGGGAGTAGCACAGATACGCAGTATTTT. This gives the protein CASTIGGSSTDTQYF.

This clone was observed a single time. The rearrangement joins TRBV28 to TRBJ2-7; 8 bases are a match to TRBD1. This CDR3 has 14 residues. The germline CDR1 and CDR2 sequences are MDHEN and SYDVKM. V shed 6 bases, J shed 2 bases, and the junction held 6 bases outside the gene matches. DNA of the CDR3: TGTGCCAGCAGCCCGGGACAGGCTCCCTACGAGCAGTACTTC. Translated: CASSPGQAPYEQYF.

The chain uses TRBV2 and TRBJ2-3, with 11 bases aligning to TRBD2. The CDR3 extends over 15 amino acids. Germline loops: CDR1 SNHLY, CDR2 FYNNEI. V lost 6 bases to trimming and J lost 1 base; unmatched junction nucleotides: 3. CDR3 nucleotides: TGTGCCAGCAGCTTACTAGCGGGAGGCACAGATACGCAGTATTTT. Translation gives CASSLLAGGTDTQYF.

The rearrangement links TRBV9 to TRBJ2-3, with a possible D match to TRBD2 (6 bases). The CDR3 length is 13 residues. V was trimmed by 2 bases and J by 6 bases, leaving 10 bases between them. Germline V gene sequence: CDR1 SGDLS, CDR2 YYNGEE. The DNA of the CDR3 is TGTGCCAGCAGCGTTGATGGGGGGGATACGCAGTATTTT. Encoded protein: CASSVDGGDTQYF.

The rearrangement uses TRBV7-3 and TRBJ2-7, with 7 bases matching TRBD1. Germline CDR1 SGHTA, CDR2 FQGTGA. The CDR3 extends over 14 amino acids. The ends lost 2 bases at V and 5 bases at J; junction bases unmatched: 6. The CDR3 region is CASSLGQVGDEQYF. CDR3 DNA: TGTGCCAGCAGCTTAGGACAGGTAGGCGACGAGCAGTACTTC.

This clone was picked up a small number of times. The chain employs TRBV29-1 and TRBJ2-7; TRBD1 matches at 7 bases. J lost 3 bases, V lost 4 bases, and 12 bases had no gene match. The CDR3 has 15 residues. Germline V CDR1 and CDR2: SQVTM, ANQGSEA. The CDR3 here is CSVGQINRGYYEQYF. In DNA form, the CDR3 reads TGCAGCGTTGGACAGATCAACAGGGGATACTACGAGCAGTACTTC.

V gene TRBV29-1 combines with J gene TRBJ1-4; D call uncertain. Per the germline V gene, CDR1 is SQVTM and CDR2 is ANQGSEA. The CDR3 is 12 residues long. The germline V and J ends were trimmed by 6 bases and 0 bases, with 5 bases remaining between them. DNA for the CDR3: TGCAGCGTATATGCAACTAATGAAAAACTGTTTTTT. Translation gives CSVYATNEKLFF. Full variable domain (rest looked up from reference TRBV29-1 and TRBJ1-4): SAVISQKPSRDICQRGTSLTIQCQVDSQVTMMFWYRQQPGQSLTLIATANQGSEATYESGFVIDKFPISRPNLTFSTLTVSNMSPEDSSIYLCSVYATNEKLFFGSGTQLSVL.

V and J are TRBV11-2 and TRBJ2-3; D remains ambiguous. V lost 5 bases and J lost 0, with 9 bases in between. The CDR3 consists of 14 residues. Germline assignment: CDR1 SGHAT and CDR2 FQNNGV. In DNA, the CDR3 is TGTGCCAGCAGCCTTGCGTACAGCACAGATACGCAGTATTTT. Its protein is CASSLAYSTDTQYF.

The chain is built from TRBV5-1 and TRBJ2-1; 10 bases agree with TRBD1. The CDR3 runs 16 residues. The junction had 11 bases not matched to a gene; V was cut back by 4 bases and J by 7 bases. From germline, CDR1 is SGHRS and CDR2 YFSETQ. For the CDR3, the DNA is TGCGCCAGCAGCACCCAGACAGGGGGCTTTTTGAATGAGCAGTTCTTC. This sequence encodes CASSTQTGGFLNEQFF.

The gene calls are TRBV7-2 and TRBJ2-1; 7 nucleotides align to TRBD2. The CDR3 has 14 residues. Germline CDR1 SGHTA, CDR2 FQGNSA. J lost 5 bases, V lost 1 base, and 2 bases had no gene match. The CDR3 region has the DNA TGTGCCAGCAGCTTAGGACTAGCTCACAATGAGCAGTTCTTC. Its protein product is CASSLGLAHNEQFF.

J is TRBJ2-3 and V is TRBV7-2; D is unresolved. V was trimmed by 0 bases and J by 1 base, leaving 5 bases between them. The CDR3 is 14 amino acids. CDR1 and CDR2 from the germline V gene are SGHTA and FQGNSA. This chain's CDR3 is CASSLAPGTDTQYF. CDR3 sequence (DNA): TGTGCCAGCAGCTTAGCCCCGGGCACAGATACGCAGTATTTT.

The table lists this clone with a count of one. The chain recombines TRBV11-2 with TRBJ2-7; a weak D match, TRBD1 (6 bases). Germline assignment: CDR1 SGHAT and CDR2 FQNNGV. The V end was cut by 5 bases, the J end by 1 base, with 12 bases between. The CDR3 is made up of 14 amino acids. DNA for the CDR3: TGTGCCAGCAGCAAAGACAGGATATCCTACGAGCAGTACTTC. This sequence encodes CASSKDRISYEQYF.

The V gene is TRBV6-5, the J gene TRBJ1-1, with 9 bases fitting TRBD1. Germline assignment: CDR1 MNHEY and CDR2 SVGAGI. The CDR3 has 14 amino acids. Trimming took 8 bases from V and 8 from J; bases not matched to a gene: 12. DNA of the CDR3: TGTGCCAGCTCTTCCGGGACAGGGATTACCGAAGCTTTCTTT. Amino acids: CASSSGTGITEAFF.

The DNA for the CDR3 is TGTGCCAGCAGCCAAGTGGGAGGGGCTGACTATGGCTACACCTTC. Protein sequence: CASSQVGGADYGYTF. This chain joins TRBV14 and TRBJ1-2; the D gene is possibly TRBD1 (5 bases). Germline assignment: CDR1 SGHDN and CDR2 FVKESK. This CDR3 is built from 15 residues. The V and J ends lost 1 base and 3 bases respectively, with 12 bases between them.

V usage is TRBV19 and J usage is TRBJ2-7; 12 bases are a match to TRBD2. The J segment lost 4 bases and the V segment lost 6 bases, leaving 7 bases of the junction unmatched. This CDR3 is built from 15 residues. Per the germline V gene, CDR1 is LNHDA and CDR2 is SQIVND (reference sequence). CDR3 nucleotides: TGTGCCAGTAGCCACACGGGACTAGCGGGTTACGAGCAGTACTTC. Translated, it gives CASSHTGLAGYEQYF.

The genes are TRBV9 and TRBJ1-1; D not certain. CDR3 length: 14 amino acids. Trimming pared 1 base from V and 7 bases from J, leaving 14 bases between. The germline V gene has CDR1 SGDLS and CDR2 YYNGEE. CDR3 loop: CASSVRGFIGEAFF. Here the CDR3 DNA reads TGTGCCAGCAGCGTAAGAGGGTTCATTGGTGAAGCTTTCTTT.

This clone was found once. J is TRBJ2-3 and V is TRBV7-7; 10 bases match TRBD2. Trimming took 3 bases from V and 4 from J; bases not matched to a gene: 10. CDR1 SSHAT and CDR2 FNYEAQ come from the germline V gene (reference sequence). This CDR3 comprises 17 residues. The CDR3 bases are TGTGCCAGCAGCTTCTTATCAGCGGGAGGGCATCCAGATACGCAGTATTTT. Protein sequence: CASSFLSAGGHPDTQYF.